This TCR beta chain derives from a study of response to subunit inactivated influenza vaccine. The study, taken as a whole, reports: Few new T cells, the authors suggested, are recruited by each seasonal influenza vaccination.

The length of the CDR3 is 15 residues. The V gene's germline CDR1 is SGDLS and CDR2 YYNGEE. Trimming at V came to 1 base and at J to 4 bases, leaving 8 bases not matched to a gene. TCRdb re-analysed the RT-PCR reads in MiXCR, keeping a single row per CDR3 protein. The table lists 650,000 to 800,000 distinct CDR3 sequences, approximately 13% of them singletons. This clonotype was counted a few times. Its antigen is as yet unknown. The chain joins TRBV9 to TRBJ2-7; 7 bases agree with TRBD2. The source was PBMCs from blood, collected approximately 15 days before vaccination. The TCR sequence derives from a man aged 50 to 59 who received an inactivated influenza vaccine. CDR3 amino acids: CASSVSSGVAYEQYF. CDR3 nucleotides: TGTGCCAGCAGCGTATCTAGCGGTGTTGCTTACGAGCAGTACTTC.